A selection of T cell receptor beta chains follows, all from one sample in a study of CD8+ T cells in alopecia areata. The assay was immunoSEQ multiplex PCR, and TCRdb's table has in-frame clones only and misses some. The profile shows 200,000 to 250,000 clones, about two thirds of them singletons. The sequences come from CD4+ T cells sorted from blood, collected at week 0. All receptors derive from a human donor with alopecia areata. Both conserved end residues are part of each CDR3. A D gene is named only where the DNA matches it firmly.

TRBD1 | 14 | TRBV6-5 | CASTPTGLMWEQYF
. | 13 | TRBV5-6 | CASSLGLIETQYF
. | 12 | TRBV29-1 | CSVDAGNTEAFF
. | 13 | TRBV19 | CASSIGLTPEAFF
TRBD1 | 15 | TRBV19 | CASTPGQGDNQPQHF
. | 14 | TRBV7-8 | CASRPISGANVLTF
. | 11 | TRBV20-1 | CSGGGADTQYF
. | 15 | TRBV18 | CASSPPRVMNTEAFF
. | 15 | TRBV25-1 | CASSGQGASSYEQYF
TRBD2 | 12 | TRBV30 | CASSSGGYEQYF
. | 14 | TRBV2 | CASSADGGRSPLHF
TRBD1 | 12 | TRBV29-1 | CSSWGQGAEAFF
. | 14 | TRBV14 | CASSPWQGQETQYF
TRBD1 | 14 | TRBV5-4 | CASSLGQGRETQYF
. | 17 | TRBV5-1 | CASSPRVGGLGDYGYTF
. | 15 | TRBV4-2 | CASSQDSGVQETQYF
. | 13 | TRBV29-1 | CSVDDGGNQPQHF
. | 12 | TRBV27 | CASSPYVGEQYF
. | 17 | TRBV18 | CASSPRAAGTGANVLTF
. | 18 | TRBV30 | CAWTRFGTAKYPTGELFF
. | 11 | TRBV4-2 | CASSRGEVSYF
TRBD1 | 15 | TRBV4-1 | CASSKSVGQLYEQYF
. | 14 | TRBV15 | CATSGTRGDQPQHF
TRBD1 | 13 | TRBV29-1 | CSAVDRVDYEQYF
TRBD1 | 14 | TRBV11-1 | CASSLARTGHGYTF
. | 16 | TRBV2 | CASGGRASSYNSPLHF
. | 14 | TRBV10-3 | CAIRESGWNTEAFF
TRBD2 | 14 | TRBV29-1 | CSVYSSGAADTQYF
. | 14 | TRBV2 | CASSEVHRDYGYTF
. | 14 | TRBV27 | CASRREVRGYGYTF
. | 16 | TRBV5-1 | CASSLGLSPSTDTQYF